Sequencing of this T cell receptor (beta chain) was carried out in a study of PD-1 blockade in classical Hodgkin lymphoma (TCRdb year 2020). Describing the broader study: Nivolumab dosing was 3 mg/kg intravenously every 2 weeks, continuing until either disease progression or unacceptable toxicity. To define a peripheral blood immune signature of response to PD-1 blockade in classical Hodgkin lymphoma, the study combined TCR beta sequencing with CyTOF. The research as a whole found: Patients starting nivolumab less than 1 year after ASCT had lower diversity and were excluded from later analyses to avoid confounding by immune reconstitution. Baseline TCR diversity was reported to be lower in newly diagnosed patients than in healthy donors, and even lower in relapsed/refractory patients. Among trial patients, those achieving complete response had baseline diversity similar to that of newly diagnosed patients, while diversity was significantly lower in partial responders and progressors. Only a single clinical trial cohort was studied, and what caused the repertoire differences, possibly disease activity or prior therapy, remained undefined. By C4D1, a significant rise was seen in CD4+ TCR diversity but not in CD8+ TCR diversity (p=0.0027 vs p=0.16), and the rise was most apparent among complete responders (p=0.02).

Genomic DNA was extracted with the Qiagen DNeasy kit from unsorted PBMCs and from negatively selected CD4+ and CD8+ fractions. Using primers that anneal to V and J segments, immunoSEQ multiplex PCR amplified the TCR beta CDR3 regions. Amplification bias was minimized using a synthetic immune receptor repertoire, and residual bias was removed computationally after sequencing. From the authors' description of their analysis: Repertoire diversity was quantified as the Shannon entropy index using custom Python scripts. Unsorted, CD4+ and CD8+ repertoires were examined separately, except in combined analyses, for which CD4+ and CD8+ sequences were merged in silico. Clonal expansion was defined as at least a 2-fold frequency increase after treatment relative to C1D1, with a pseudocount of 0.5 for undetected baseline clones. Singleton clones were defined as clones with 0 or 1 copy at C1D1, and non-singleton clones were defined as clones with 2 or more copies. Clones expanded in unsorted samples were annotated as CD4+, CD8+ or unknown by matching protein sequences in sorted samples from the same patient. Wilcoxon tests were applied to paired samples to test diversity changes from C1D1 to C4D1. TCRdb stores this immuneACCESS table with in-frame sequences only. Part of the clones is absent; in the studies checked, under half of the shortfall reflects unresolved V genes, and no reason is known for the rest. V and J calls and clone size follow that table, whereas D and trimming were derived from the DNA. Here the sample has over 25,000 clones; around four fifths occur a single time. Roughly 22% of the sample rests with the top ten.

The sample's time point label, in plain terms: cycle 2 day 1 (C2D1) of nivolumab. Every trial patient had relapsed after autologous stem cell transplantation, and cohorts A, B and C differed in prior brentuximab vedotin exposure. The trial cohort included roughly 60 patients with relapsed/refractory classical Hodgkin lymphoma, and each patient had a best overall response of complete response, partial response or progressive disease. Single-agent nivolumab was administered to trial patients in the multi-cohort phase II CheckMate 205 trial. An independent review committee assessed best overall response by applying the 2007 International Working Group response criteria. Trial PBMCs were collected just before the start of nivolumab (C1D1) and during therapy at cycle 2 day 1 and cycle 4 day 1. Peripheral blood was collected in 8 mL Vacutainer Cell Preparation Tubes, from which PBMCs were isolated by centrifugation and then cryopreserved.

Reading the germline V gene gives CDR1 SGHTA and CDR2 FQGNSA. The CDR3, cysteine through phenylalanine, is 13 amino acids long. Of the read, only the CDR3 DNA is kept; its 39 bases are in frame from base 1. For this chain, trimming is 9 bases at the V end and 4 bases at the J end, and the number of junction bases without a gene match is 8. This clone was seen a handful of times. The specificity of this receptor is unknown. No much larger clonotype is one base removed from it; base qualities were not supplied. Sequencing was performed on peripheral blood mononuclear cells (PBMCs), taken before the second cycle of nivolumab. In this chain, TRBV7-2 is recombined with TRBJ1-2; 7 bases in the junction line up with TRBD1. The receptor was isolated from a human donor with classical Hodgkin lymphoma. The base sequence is TGTGCCAGTAAATCCGGGACAGCCTATGGCTACACCTTC. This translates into CASKSGTAYGYTF.